The clone carrying this T cell receptor beta chain occurred once. These data originate in a study of blood T cell repertoires in COVID-19. Looking at the study overall: Donors in the United States, Italy and Spain gave samples during acute or convalescent COVID-19. PBMCs, B-cell-depleted T cells, or T cells provided the cDNA or gDNA that made up the material.

The V gene lost 2 bases and the J gene lost 6 bases, with 14 bases spanning the gap. The germline V gene has CDR1 MNHEY and CDR2 SVGAGI. The CDR3 consists of 15 residues. Source study methods: Reference gene primer amplification gave nucleated cell count estimates. The data were produced by immunoSEQ multiplex PCR, yet TCRdb's version contains in-frame clones alone and is incomplete. The DNA was the basis for D and trimming; V, J and clone size are from that table. The sample contains about 230,000 clones, roughly 83% of which appear only once. Sequenced material: peripheral blood. The TCR was taken from a woman between 70 and 85 years old with active or convalescent COVID-19. V and J are TRBV6-5 and TRBJ1-5; tentatively, D is TRBD1 (5 bases). The CDR3 is CASSYPWGRGQPQHF. The CDR3 DNA reads TGTGCCAGCAGTTACCCGTGGGGGAGGGGTCAGCCCCAGCATTTT.